The next 26 T cell receptor beta chains were all read from a single sample in a study of blood T cell repertoires in COVID-19 (TCRdb year 2020). Library preparation employed the immunoSEQ multiplex PCR assay. TCRdb retrieved this table from immuneACCESS and kept in-frame rearrangements only. Not all clones are present; in checked studies, unresolved V genes account for under half, and no reason is known for the remainder. The sample table records about 200,000 clones; more than 70% of these occur just once. The ten largest clones take up roughly 8.8% of the sample. Sequencing input: PBMCs or T cells enriched from blood (not recorded which). All receptors come from a woman younger than 30 who had recovered from COVID-19.

This chain uses TRBV18 with TRBJ1-3, with 7 bases matching TRBD1. With V trimmed by 3 bases and J by 0 bases, 2 bases remained unmatched. Germline V gene data show CDR1 as KGHSH and CDR2 as LQKENI. This CDR3 has 15 residues. The CDR3: CASSPGQHSGNTIYF. The CDR3 DNA reads TGTGCCAGCTCACCGGGACAGCACTCTGGAAACACCATATATTTT. Full variable domain (missing parts from reference TRBV18 and TRBJ1-3): NAGVMQNPRHLVRRRGQEARLRCSPMKGHSHVYWYRQLPEEGLKFMVYLQKENIIDESGMPKERFSAEFPKEGPSILRIQQVVRGDSAAYFCASSPGQHSGNTIYFGEGSWLTVV.

The J gene is TRBJ1-2, the V gene TRBV28, with 12 bases fitting TRBD1. V was clipped by 5 bases and J by 8 bases; unmatched bases: 9. Germline assignment: CDR1 MDHEN and CDR2 SYDVKM. The length of the CDR3 is 15 residues. The CDR3 region has the DNA TGTGCCAGCAGTCCCGGGGACAGGGGGCCTTGGGGCTACACCTTC. This gives the protein CASSPGDRGPWGYTF.

Comment on this clone: The DNA is left out, because the CDR3 cannot be placed on it with certainty; the CDR3 is given as TCRdb lists it. This chain joins TRBV15 and TRBJ1-2; the table's TRBD1 call for D was not verified on the DNA. Germline-derived CDR1 and CDR2 are LNHNV and YYDKDF (reference sequence). The CDR3 length is 16 residues, termini included. The CDR3 spells CATSRDKFGPGDGYTF.

The chain has TRBV18 and TRBJ1-6; D is perhaps TRBD1 (5 bases). Trimming removed 6 bases at V and 4 bases at J, with 16 bases between. This CDR3 is 16 amino acids long. Germline assignment: CDR1 KGHSH and CDR2 LQKENI. This CDR3 is CASSRVELSYNSPLHF. The CDR3 DNA reads TGTGCCAGCTCCAGGGTCGAGTTGAGTTATAATTCACCCCTCCACTTT.

The rearrangement joins TRBV4-2 to TRBJ1-5; no firm D call. Trimming shortened V by 0 bases and J by 5 bases, and 8 bases separated the two germline ends. This CDR3 is built from 14 residues. The germline CDR1 and CDR2 sequences are LGHNA and YNFKEQ. CDR3 sequence: CASSQDFRDQPQHF. The CDR3 bases are TGTGCCAGCAGCCAAGATTTTCGTGATCAGCCCCAGCATTTT.

The V gene is TRBV19, the J gene TRBJ1-1, with D unresolved. Deletions cut 3 bases from V and 0 bases from J, with 14 bases between. The germline V gene encodes CDR1 LNHDA and CDR2 SQIVND (reference sequence). The CDR3 runs to 16 residues. The CDR3 DNA reads as TGTGCCAGTAGTATGTTTGTGCGGGGAATGAACACTGAAGCTTTCTTT. It specifies CASSMFVRGMNTEAFF.

This chain uses TRBV7-8 with TRBJ1-2; 7 nucleotides match TRBD1. CDR3 length: 15 residues. The germline gives CDR1 SGHVS, CDR2 FQNEAQ. With 5 bases clipped from V and 4 bases from J, the junction kept 10 bases outside the gene matches. CDR3 DNA sequence: TGTGCCAGCAGCCAGGTCGGGGACAGCGGCTATGGCTACACCTTC. Amino acid sequence: CASSQVGDSGYGYTF.

The chain combines TRBV9 with TRBJ1-2, with 8 bases aligning to TRBD1. This CDR3 region has 14 residues. J was trimmed by 7 bases and V by 2 bases; bases with no gene match: 7. The germline gives CDR1 SGDLS, CDR2 YYNGEE. The chain's CDR3 is CASSVDGRGLGYTF. In DNA, the CDR3 is TGTGCCAGCAGCGTCGACGGCAGGGGGCTTGGCTACACCTTC.

The V and J genes are TRBV9 and TRBJ2-3, with D possibly being TRBD2 (7 bases). Germline lookup yields CDR1 SGDLS and CDR2 YYNGEE. The CDR3 is made up of 16 amino acids. V was trimmed by 0 bases and J by 3 bases, leaving 14 bases between them. The CDR3 nucleotides read TGTGCCAGCAGCGTAGGGGTCGGGGGGCCTACAGATACGCAGTATTTT. Translation gives CASSVGVGGPTDTQYF.

V is TRBV7-9 and J is TRBJ2-5; unclear D gene. The CDR3 extends over 15 amino acids. The germline V gene has CDR1 SEHNR and CDR2 FQNEAQ (reference sequence). Trimming cost V 2 bases and J 0 bases, with 10 bases left between them. The CDR3 DNA reads TGTGCCAGCAGCTTATCACGCCAGTACCAAGAGACCCAGTACTTC. It specifies CASSLSRQYQETQYF.

The rearrangement joins TRBV27 to TRBJ1-2, with TRBD1 matching over 8 bases. CDR1 and CDR2 from the germline V gene are MNHEY and SMNVEV (reference sequence). V gave up 8 bases and J gave up 8 bases; unmatched junction bases: 13. The CDR3 consists of 14 residues. The CDR3 nucleotides read TGTGCCAGCTGGCCGGACAGGGCCCTTGGGGGCTACACCTTC. Protein: CASWPDRALGGYTF.

The V call is TRBV5-4, the J call TRBJ1-6; 8 bases align to TRBD1. This CDR3 has 17 residues. Germline V gives CDR1 SGHNT, CDR2 YYREEE (reference sequence). The V gene end was trimmed by 1 base and the J gene end by 2 bases; junction bases not matched to a gene: 5. CDR3 DNA sequence: TGTGCCAGCAGCTTGCAGGGGGCAGTGACCTATAATTCACCCCTCCACTTT. Translating gives CASSLQGAVTYNSPLHF.

This clone was detected only a few times. This sample also contains other DNA sequences that code for the same CDR3. The genes are TRBV11-3 and TRBJ1-1; D is uncertain. Germline CDR1 reads SGHNT; CDR2 reads YENEEA. The CDR3 is 13 amino acids. Trimming shortened V by 1 base and J by 1 base, and 4 bases separated the two germline ends. The CDR3 coding sequence is TGTGCCAGCAGCTTAGGACAGAACACTGAAGCTTTCTTT. It specifies CASSLGQNTEAFF.

The chain links TRBV28 to TRBJ2-1; TRBD1 might be the D (6 bases). The ends were cut back, 6 bases at V and 7 bases at J, with 19 bases in the middle. The germline CDR1 and CDR2 sequences are MDHEN and SYDVKM. There are 15 residues in the CDR3. CDR3 amino acids: CASSQGGGQVNEQFF. CDR3 in DNA: TGTGCCAGCAGCCAAGGGGGTGGGCAGGTGAATGAGCAGTTCTTC.

V gene TRBV5-6 combines with J gene TRBJ2-1; D is perhaps TRBD2 (6 bases). The CDR3 runs 12 residues. Germline V gene data show CDR1 as SGHDT and CDR2 as YYEEEE. Trimming pared 4 bases from V and 9 bases from J, leaving 11 bases between. This chain's CDR3 is CASSPLASEQFF. The CDR3 DNA sequence: TGTGCCAGCAGCCCACTAGCCTCTGAGCAGTTCTTC.

The gene calls are TRBV24-1 and TRBJ1-4; D is ambiguous. Trimming took off 5 bases at V and 8 bases at J, with 11 bases between the two ends. Germline CDR1 reads KGHDR; CDR2 reads SFDVKD. There are 13 residues in the CDR3. Written as DNA, the CDR3 is TGTGCCACCAGTGGGGCGTCGGGAGAAAAACTGTTTTTT. Translating it yields CATSGASGEKLFF.

The chain links TRBV11-2 to TRBJ2-2; possibly TRBD2 for D (6 bases). This CDR3 region has 14 residues. Trimming took off 6 bases at V and 3 bases at J, with 11 bases between the two ends. The germline CDR1 and CDR2 sequences are SGHAT and FQNNGV. Here the CDR3 reads CASSSRRDTGELFF. CDR3 DNA: TGTGCCAGCAGTTCCCGGAGGGACACCGGGGAGCTGTTTTTT.

This clone was seen just once. The gene calls are TRBV2 and TRBJ1-2; TRBD1 aligns across 7 bases. The CDR3 is made up of 15 amino acids. With 6 bases clipped from V and 1 base from J, the junction kept 8 bases outside the gene matches. CDR1 is SNHLY, CDR2 FYNNEI, per germline. DNA of the CDR3: TGTGCCAGCAGAGTCCGGGACAGCCTTAACTATGGCTACACCTTC. It yields the protein CASRVRDSLNYGYTF.

The gene calls are TRBV30 and TRBJ2-1; 12 nucleotides align to TRBD2. The V and J ends lost 4 bases and 3 bases, in that order; junction bases with no gene match: 13. The length of the CDR3 is 18 residues. Germline CDR1 and CDR2: GTSNPN and SVGIG (reference sequence). In DNA form, the CDR3 reads TGTGCCTGGACTTCTAGCGGGGGGGCTGGTTCAAGCTACAATGAGCAGTTCTTC. This codes for CAWTSSGGAGSSYNEQFF.

The chain is built from TRBV5-1 and TRBJ1-1; 9 nucleotides line up with TRBD1. Germline CDR1 reads SGHRS; CDR2 reads YFSETQ. This CDR3 comprises 16 residues. V lost 5 bases to trimming and J lost 4 bases; unmatched junction nucleotides: 12. The CDR3 DNA follows: TGCGCCAGCAGTCGTGAGTGGACAGGGGTGAGCACTGAAGCTTTCTTT. This gives the protein CASSREWTGVSTEAFF.

This chain links TRBV28 with TRBJ2-5; possibly TRBD2 for D (6 bases). The CDR3 is 19 amino acids. CDR1 MDHEN and CDR2 SYDVKM come from the germline V gene. Trimming stripped 3 bases from V and 1 base from J, with 24 bases between. CDR3 DNA sequence: TGTGCCAGCAGTTTGAATTCTCCCGTCCAGCGGGTTCCCCAAGAGACCCAGTACTTC. Translated: CASSLNSPVQRVPQETQYF.

V gene TRBV30 combines with J gene TRBJ1-3; 9 bases line up with TRBD1. J lost 5 bases, V lost 1 base, and 6 bases had no gene match. CDR1 is GTSNPN, CDR2 SVGIG, per germline (reference sequence). The CDR3 runs 15 residues. This chain's CDR3 is CAWSGPGTGRNTIYF. The CDR3 coding sequence is TGTGCCTGGAGTGGCCCCGGGACAGGGAGAAACACCATATATTTT.

J is TRBJ1-4 and V is TRBV5-4; TRBD1 is a possible D gene (5 bases). The CDR3 totals 14 residues. The V and J ends lost 4 bases and 8 bases respectively, with 15 bases between them. Germline-derived CDR1 and CDR2 are SGHNT and YYREEE (reference sequence). CDR3 residues: CASSPRGGREKLFF. The CDR3 region has the DNA TGTGCCAGCAGCCCCCGGGGGGGTAGAGAAAAACTGTTTTTT.

The J gene is TRBJ2-2, the V gene TRBV19, with 7 nucleotides matching TRBD2. CDR3 length: 16 residues. Looked up from germline, CDR1 is LNHDA and CDR2 is SQIVND (reference sequence). V was clipped by 3 bases and J by 5 bases; unmatched bases: 9. CDR3 residues: CASSIRAGVGTGELFF. The CDR3 bases are TGTGCCAGTAGTATCCGGGCGGGGGTCGGGACCGGGGAGCTGTTTTTT.

In nucleotides, the CDR3 is TGTGCCAGCAGCTCGTCTAGCGGGGGGACACGAGAGCAGTTCTTC. It is translated as CASSSSSGGTREQFF. V and J are TRBV5-4 and TRBJ2-1; TRBD2 matches at 11 bases. The CDR3 consists of 15 residues. Germline V gene data show CDR1 as SGHNT and CDR2 as YYREEE (reference sequence). With V trimmed by 3 bases and J by 10 bases, 9 bases remained unmatched.

The V gene is TRBV30, the J gene TRBJ2-7; the D gene is possibly TRBD2 (5 bases). The CDR3 extends over 13 amino acids. The germline gives CDR1 GTSNPN, CDR2 SVGIG (reference sequence). Trimming removed 2 bases from V and 6 bases from J, with 14 bases in between. CDR3 DNA sequence: TGTGCCTGGAGTTCAGCGGACCCTTCCGAGCAGTACTTC. Translating gives CAWSSADPSEQYF.